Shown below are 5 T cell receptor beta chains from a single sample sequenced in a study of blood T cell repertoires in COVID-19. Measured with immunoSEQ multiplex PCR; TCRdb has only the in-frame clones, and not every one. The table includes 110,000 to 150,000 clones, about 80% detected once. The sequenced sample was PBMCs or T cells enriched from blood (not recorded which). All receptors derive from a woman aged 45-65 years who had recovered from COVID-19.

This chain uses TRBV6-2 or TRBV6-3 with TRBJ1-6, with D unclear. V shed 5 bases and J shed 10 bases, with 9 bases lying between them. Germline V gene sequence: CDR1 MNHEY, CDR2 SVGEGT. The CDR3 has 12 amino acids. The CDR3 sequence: CASSRSKSPLHF. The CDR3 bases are TGTGCCAGCAGTCGGAGCAAATCACCCCTCCACTTT.

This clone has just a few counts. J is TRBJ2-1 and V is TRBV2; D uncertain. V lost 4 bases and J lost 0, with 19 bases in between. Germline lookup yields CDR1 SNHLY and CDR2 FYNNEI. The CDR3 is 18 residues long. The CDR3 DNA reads TGTGCCAGCAGTGGTAGCCATGTTCCCGAAAGCTCCTACAATGAGCAGTTCTTC. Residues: CASSGSHVPESSYNEQFF.

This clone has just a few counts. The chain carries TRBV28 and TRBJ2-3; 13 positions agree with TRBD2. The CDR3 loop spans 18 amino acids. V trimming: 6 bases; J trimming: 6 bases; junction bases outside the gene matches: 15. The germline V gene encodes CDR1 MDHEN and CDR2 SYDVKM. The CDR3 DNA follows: TGTGCCAGCAGCGATGGACTAGCGGGGGACTACTTCTGGGATACGCAGTATTTT. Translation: CASSDGLAGDYFWDTQYF.

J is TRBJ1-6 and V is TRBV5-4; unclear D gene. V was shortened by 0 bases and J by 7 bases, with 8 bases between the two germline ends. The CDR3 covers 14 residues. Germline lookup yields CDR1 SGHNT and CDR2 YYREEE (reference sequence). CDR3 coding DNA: TGTGCCAGCAGCTTGGTGGAGGGAAATTCACCCCTCCACTTT. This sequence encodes CASSLVEGNSPLHF.

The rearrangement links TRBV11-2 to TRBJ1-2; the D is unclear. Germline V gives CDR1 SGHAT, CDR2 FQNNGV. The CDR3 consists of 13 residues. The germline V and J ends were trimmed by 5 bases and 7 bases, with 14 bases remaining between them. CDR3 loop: CASSRAGDSGYTF. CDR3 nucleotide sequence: TGTGCCAGCAGCCGAGCAGGTGATTCTGGCTACACCTTC. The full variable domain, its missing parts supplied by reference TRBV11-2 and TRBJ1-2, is EAGVAQSPRYKIIEKRQSVAFWCNPISGHATLYWYQQILGQGPKLLIQFQNNGVVDDSQLPKDRFSAERLKGVDSTLKIQPAKLEDSAVYLCASSRAGDSGYTFGSGTRLTVV.